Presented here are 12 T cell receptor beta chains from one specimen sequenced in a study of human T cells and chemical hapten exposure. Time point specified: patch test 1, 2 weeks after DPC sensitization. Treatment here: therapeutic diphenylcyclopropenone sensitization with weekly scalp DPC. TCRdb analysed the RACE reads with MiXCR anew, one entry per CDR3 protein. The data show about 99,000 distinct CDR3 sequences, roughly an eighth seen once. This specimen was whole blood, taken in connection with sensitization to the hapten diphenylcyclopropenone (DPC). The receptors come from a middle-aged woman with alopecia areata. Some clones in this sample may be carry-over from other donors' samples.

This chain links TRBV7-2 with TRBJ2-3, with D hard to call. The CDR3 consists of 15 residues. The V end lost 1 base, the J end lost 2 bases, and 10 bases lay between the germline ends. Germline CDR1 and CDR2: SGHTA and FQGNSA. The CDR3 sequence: CASSLVTGNTDTQYF. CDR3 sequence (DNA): TGTGCCAGCAGCTTAGTAACTGGAAACACAGATACGCAGTATTTT.

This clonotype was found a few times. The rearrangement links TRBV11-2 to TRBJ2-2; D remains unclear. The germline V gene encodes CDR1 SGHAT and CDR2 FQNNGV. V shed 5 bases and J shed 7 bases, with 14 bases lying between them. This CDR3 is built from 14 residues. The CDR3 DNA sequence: TGTGCCAGCAGCCGACGTCGGGCAGGCGGGGAGCTGTTTTTT. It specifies CASSRRRAGGELFF. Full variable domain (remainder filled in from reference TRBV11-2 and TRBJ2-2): EAGVAQSPRYKIIEKRQSVAFWCNPISGHATLYWYQQILGQGPKLLIQFQNNGVVDDSQLPKDRFSAERLKGVDSTLKIQPAKLEDSAVYLCASSRRRAGGELFFGEGSRLTVL.

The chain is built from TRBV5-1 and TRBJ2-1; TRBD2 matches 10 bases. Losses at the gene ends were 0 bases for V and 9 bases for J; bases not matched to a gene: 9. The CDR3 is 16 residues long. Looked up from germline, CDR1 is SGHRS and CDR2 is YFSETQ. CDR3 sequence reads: CASSLEPGVAGGEQFF. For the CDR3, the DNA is TGCGCCAGCAGCTTGGAACCGGGAGTAGCGGGAGGTGAGCAGTTCTTC.

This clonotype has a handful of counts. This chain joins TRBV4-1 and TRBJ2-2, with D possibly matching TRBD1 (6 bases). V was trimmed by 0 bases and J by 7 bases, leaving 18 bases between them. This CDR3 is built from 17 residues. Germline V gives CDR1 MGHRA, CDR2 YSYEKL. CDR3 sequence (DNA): TGCGCCAGCAGCCAAGACCTCTCCTACAGGGTCAGCGGGGAGCTGTTTTTT. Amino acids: CASSQDLSYRVSGELFF.

This CDR3 is CASSVGANTEAFF. The CDR3 nucleotides read TGTGCCAGCAGCGTAGGGGCGAACACTGAAGCTTTCTTT. The chain is built from TRBV9 and TRBJ1-1; D gene uncertain. Germline CDR1 is SGDLS and CDR2 is YYNGEE. V was cut by 0 bases and J by 1 base, with 4 bases left in between. The CDR3 is 13 residues long.

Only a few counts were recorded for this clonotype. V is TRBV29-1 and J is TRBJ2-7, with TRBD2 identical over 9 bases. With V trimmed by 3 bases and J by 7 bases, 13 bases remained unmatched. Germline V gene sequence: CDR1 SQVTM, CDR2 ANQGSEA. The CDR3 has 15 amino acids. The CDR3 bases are TGCAGCGTTGATTTCGCGGGAGGGCCCTCGGGGGAGCAGTACTTC. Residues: CSVDFAGGPSGEQYF.

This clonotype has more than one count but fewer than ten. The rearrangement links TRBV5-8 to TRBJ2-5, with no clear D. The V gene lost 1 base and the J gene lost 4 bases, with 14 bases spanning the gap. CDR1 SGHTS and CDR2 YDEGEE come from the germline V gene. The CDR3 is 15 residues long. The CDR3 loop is CASSLRTLVRETQYF. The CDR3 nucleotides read TGTGCCAGCAGCTTGAGGACCTTGGTCAGAGAGACCCAGTACTTC.

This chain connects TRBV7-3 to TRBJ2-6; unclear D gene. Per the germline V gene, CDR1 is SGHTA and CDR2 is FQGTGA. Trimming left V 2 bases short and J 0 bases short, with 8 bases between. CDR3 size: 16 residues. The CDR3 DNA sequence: TGTGCCAGCAGCTTAGGAGCGCGCTCTGGGGCCAACGTCCTGACTTTC. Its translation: CASSLGARSGANVLTF.

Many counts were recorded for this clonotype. The CDR3 region is CASQARGDTGELFF. CDR3 nucleotide sequence: TGTGCCAGCCAGGCCAGGGGTGATACCGGGGAGCTGTTTTTT. This rearrangement joins TRBV7-3 to TRBJ2-2, with D possibly TRBD1 on 6 matching bases. The length of the CDR3 is 14 residues. Germline V gene sequence: CDR1 SGHTA, CDR2 FQGTGA. Trimming stripped 8 bases from V and 5 bases from J, with 15 bases between.

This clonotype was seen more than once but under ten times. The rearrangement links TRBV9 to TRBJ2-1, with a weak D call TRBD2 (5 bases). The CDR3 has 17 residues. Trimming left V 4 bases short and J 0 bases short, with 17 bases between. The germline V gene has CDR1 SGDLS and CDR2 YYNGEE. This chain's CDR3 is CASSPPAGGPSYNEQFF. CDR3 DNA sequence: TGTGCCAGCAGCCCCCCTGCGGGCGGACCCTCCTACAATGAGCAGTTCTTC.

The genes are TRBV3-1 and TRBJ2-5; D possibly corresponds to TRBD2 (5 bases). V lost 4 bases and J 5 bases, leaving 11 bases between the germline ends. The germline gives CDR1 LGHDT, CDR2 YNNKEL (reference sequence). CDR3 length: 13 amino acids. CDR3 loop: CASSPGELETQYF. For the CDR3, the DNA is TGTGCCAGCAGCCCCGGGGAGTTGGAGACCCAGTACTTC.

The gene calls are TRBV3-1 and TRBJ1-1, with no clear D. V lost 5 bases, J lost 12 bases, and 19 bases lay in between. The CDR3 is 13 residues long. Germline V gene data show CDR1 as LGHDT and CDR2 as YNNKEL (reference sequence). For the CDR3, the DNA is TGTGCCAGCAGCTCCGGAGGAGGTGGTGGGACTTTCTTT. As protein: CASSSGGGGGTFF.